This paragraph covers one T cell receptor beta chain sequence. The antigen is not known. The data were obtained in a study of T-cell memory formation after mild COVID-19. On the study more broadly: TCR clusters mostly belonged to single donors. Study results and limitations: Cross-reactive memory appears to have joined, as suggested by some responding clones showing up in pre-infection memory.

The germline V gene encodes CDR1 SGHDT and CDR2 YYEEEE. This CDR3 is 15 amino acids long. The V end lost 3 bases, the J end lost 3 bases, and 13 bases lay between the germline ends. 5'RACE primed at constant segments yielded TCR alpha and TCR beta cDNA libraries bearing sample barcodes and UMIs. TCRdb re-analysed the 5' RACE reads in MiXCR, keeping a single row per CDR3 protein. The sample comprises 200,000 to 250,000 distinct CDR3 sequences, about 16% of which are singletons, and approximately 3.5% rests with the top ten. This chain links TRBV5-6 with TRBJ2-1; tentatively, D is TRBD2 (6 bases). This clonotype was obtained from a man aged 18 to 29 who had mild COVID-19 (a few samples of this study predate the infection). Cell type and time point are not known. Source material: PBMCs or a T cell subset sorted from them (not recorded which). CDR3 protein: CASSWGVRDYNEQFF. In DNA form, the CDR3 reads TGTGCCAGCAGCTGGGGGGTCCGGGACTACAATGAGCAGTTCTTC.